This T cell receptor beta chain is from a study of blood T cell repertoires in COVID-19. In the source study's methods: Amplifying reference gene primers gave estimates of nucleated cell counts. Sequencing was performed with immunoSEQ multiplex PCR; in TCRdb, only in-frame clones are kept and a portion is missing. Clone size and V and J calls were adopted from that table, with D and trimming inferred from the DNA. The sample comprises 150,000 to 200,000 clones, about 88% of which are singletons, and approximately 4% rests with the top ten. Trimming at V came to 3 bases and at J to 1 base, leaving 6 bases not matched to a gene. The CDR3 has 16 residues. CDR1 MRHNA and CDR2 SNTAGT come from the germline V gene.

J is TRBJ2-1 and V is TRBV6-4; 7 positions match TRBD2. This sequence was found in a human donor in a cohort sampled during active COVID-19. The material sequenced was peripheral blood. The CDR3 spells CASSEGGTMSYNEQFF. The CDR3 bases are TGTGCCAGCAGTGAGGGCGGGACTATGTCCTACAATGAGCAGTTCTTC.